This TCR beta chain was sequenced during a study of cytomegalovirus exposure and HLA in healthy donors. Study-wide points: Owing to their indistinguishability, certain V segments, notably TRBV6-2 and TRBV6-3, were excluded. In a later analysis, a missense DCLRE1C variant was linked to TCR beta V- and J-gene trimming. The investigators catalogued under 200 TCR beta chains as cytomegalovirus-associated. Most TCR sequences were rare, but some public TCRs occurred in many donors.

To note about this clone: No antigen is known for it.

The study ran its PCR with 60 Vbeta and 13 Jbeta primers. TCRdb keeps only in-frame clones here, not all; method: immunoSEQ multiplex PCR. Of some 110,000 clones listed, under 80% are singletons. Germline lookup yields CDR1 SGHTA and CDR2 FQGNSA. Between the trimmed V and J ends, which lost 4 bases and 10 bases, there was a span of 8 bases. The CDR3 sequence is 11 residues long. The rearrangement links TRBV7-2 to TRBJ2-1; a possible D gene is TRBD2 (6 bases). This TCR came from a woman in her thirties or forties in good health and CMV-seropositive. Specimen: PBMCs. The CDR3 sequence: CASSYGGEQFF. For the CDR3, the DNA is TGTGCCAGCAGCTATGGGGGGGAGCAGTTCTTC.